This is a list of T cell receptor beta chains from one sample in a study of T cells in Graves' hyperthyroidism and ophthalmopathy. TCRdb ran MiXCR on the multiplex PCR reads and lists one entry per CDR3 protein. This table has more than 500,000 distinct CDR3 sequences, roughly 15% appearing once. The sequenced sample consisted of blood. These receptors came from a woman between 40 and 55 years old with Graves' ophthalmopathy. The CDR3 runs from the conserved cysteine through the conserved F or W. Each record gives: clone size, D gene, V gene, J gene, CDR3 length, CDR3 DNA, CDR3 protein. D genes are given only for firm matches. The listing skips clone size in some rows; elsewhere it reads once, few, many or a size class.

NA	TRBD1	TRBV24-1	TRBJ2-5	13	TGTGCCACCAGACAGGGGGCCAGGGAGACCCAGTACTTC	CATRQGARETQYF
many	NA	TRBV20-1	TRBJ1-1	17	TGCAGTGCCGCCAGGGCGCAGGGCGGGTCGTGGAACACTGAAGCTTTCTTT	CSAARAQGGSWNTEAFF
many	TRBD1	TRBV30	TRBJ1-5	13	TGTGCCTGGAGTTCCACAGGGGATCAGCCCCAGCATTTT	CAWSSTGDQPQHF
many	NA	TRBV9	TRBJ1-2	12	TGTGCCAGCAGCGTAACAAAATGGGACTACACCTTC	CASSVTKWDYTF
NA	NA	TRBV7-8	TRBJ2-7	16	TGTGCCAGCAGCTTAGAAGGGCGTGGGGGCTTCTACGAGCAGTACTTC	CASSLEGRGGFYEQYF
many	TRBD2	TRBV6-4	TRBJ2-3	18	TGTGCCAGCAGTGAGTCGGCTAGCGGGAGGGCTAGCACAGATACGCAGTATTTT	CASSESASGRASTDTQYF
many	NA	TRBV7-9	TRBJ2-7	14	TGTGCCAGCAGCTTTGGGTCTCATGCGCTGGAGCAGTACTTC	CASSFGSHALEQYF
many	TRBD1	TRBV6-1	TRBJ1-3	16	TGTGCCAGCAGTGGTAGACAGGGGGCAAATGGAAACACCATATATTTT	CASSGRQGANGNTIYF
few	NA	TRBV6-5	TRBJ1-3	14	TGTGCCAGCAGTTACCGATTGGGGGAAAACACCATATATTTT	CASSYRLGENTIYF
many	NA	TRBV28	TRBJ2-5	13	TGTGCCAGCAAGATCTCCCCACTTGGGACCCAGTACTTC	CASKISPLGTQYF
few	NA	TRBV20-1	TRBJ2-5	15	TGCAGTGCTAGAGTCTCGGGCCTGGCGGAAGAGACCCAGTACTTC	CSARVSGLAEETQYF
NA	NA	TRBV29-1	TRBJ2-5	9	TGCAGCGTTGGGGAGACCCAGTACTTC	CSVGETQYF
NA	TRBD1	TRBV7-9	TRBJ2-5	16	TGTGCCAGCAGCCCGGCCCCCGGACAGGGTCCGGAGACCCAGTACTTC	CASSPAPGQGPETQYF